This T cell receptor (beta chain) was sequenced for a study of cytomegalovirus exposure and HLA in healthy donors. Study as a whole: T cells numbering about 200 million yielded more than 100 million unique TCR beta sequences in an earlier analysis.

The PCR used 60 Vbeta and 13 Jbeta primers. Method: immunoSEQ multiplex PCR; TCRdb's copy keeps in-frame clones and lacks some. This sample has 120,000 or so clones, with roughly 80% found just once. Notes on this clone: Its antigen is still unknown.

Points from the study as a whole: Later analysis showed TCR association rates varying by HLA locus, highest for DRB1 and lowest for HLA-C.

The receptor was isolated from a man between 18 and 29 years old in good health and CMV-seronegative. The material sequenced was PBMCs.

DNA for the CDR3: TGTGCCAGCAGTTACTCGAGGGACAGGGTCTACGAGCAGTACTTC. This translates into CASSYSRDRVYEQYF. The V and J genes are TRBV6-5 and TRBJ2-7; 9 bases match TRBD1. Per germline, CDR1 MNHEY and CDR2 SVGAGI. The CDR3 spans 15 residues. V lost 0 bases, J lost 3 bases, and 3 bases stayed unmatched.